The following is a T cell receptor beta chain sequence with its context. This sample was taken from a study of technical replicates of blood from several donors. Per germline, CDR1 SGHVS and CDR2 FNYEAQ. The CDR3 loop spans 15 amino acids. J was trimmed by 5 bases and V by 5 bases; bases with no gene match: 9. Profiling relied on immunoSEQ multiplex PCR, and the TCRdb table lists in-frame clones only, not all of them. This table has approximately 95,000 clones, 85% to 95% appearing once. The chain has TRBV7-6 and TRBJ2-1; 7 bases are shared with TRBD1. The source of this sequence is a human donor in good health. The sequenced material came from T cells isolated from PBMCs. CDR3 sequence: CASSPQTGRDNEQFF. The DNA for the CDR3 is TGTGCCAGCAGCCCCCAGACAGGGAGAGACAATGAGCAGTTCTTC.